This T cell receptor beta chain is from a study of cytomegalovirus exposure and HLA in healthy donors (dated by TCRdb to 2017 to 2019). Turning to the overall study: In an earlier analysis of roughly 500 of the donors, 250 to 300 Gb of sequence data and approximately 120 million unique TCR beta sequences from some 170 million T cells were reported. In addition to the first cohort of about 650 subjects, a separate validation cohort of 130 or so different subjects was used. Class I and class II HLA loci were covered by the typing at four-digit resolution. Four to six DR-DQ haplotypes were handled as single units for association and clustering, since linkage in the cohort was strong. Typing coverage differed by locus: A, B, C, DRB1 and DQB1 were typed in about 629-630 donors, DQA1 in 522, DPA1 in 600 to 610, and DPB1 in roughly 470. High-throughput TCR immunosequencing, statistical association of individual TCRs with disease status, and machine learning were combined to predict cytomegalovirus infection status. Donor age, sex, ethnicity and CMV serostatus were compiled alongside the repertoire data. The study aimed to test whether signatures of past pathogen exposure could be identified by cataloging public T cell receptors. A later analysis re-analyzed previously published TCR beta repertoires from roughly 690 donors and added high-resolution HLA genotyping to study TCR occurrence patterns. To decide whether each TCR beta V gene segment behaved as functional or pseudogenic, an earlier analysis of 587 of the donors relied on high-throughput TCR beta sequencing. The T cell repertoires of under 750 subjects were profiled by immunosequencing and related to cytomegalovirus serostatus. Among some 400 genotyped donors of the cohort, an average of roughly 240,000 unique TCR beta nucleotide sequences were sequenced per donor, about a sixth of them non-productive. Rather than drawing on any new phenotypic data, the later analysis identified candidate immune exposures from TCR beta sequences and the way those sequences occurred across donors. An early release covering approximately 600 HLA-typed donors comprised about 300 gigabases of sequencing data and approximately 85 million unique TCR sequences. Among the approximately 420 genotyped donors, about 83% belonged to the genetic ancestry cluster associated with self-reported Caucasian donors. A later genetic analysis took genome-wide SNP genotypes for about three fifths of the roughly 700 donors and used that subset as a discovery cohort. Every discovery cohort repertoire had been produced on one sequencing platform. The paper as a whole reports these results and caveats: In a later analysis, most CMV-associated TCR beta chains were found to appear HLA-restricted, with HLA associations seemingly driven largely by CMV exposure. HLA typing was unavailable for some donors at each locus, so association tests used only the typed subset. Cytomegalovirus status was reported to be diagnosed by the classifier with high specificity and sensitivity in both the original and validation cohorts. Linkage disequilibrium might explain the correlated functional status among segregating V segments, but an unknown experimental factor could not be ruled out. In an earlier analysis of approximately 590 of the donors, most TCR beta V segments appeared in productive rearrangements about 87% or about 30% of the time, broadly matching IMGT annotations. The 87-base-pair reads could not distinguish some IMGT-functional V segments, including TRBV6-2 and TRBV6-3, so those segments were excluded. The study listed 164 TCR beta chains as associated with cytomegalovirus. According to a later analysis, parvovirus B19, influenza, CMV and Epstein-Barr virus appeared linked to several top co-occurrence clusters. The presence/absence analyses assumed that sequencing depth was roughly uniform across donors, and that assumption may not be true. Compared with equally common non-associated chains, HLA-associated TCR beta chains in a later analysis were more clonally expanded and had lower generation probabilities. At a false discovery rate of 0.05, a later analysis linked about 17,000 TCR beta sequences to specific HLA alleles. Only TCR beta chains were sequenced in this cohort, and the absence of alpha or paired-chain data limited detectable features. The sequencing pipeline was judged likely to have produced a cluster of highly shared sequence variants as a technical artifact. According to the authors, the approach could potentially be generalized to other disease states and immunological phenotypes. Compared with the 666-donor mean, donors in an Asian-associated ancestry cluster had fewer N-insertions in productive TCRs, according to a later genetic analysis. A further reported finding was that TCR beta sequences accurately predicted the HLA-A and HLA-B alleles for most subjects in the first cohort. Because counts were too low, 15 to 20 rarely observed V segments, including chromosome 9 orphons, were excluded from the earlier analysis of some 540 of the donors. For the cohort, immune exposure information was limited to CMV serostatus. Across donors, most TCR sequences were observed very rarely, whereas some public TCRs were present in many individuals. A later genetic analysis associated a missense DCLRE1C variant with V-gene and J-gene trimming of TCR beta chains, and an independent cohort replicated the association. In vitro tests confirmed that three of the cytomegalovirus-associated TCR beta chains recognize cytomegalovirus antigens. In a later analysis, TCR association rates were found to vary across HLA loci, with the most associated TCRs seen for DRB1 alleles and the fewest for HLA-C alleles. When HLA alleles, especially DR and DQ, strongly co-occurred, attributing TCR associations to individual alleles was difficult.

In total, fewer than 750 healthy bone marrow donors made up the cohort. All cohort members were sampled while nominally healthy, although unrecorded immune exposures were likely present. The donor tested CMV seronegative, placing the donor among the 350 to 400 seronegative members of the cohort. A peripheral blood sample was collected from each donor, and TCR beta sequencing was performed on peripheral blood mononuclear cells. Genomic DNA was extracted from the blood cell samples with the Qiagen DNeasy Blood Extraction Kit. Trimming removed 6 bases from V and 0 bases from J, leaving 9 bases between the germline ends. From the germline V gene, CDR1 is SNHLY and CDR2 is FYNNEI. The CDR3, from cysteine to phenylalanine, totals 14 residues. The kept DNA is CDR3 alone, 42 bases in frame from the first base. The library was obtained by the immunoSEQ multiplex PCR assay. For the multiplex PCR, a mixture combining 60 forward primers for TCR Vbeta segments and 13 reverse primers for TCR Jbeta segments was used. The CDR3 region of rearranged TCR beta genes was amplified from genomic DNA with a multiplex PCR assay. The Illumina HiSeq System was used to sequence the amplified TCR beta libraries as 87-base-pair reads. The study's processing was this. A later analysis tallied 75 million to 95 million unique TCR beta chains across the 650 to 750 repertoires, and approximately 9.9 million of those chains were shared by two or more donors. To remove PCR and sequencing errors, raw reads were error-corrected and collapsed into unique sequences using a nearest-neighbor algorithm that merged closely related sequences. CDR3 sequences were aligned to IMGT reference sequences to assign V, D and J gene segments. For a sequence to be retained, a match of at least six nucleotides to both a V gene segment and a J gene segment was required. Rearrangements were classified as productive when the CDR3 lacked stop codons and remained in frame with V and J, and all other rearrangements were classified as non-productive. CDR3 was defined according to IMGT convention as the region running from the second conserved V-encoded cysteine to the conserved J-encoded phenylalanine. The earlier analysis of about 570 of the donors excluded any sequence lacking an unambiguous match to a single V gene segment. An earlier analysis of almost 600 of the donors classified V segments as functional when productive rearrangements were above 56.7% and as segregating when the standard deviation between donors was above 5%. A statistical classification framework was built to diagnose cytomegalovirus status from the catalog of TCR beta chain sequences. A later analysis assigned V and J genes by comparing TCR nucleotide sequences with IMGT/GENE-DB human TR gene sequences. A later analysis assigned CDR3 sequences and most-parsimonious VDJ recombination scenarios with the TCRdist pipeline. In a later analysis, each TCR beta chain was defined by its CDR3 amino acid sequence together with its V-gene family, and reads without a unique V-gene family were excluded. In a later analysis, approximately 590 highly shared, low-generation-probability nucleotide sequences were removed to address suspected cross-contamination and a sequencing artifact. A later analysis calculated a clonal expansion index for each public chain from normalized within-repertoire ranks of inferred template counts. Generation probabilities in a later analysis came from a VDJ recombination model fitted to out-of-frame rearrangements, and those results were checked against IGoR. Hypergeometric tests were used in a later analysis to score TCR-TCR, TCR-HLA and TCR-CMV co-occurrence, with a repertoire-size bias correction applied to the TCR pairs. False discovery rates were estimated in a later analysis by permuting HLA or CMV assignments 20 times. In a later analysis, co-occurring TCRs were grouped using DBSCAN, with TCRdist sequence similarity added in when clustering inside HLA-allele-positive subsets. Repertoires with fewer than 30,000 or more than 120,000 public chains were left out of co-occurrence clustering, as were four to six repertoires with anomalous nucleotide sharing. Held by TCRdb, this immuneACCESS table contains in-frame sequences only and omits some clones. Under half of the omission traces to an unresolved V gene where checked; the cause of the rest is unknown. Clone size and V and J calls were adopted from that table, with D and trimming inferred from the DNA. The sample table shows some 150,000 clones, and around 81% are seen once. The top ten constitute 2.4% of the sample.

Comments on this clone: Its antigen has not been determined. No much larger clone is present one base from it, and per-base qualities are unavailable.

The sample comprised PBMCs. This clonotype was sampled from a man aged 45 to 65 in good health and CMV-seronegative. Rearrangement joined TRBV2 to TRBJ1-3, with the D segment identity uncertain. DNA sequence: TGTGCCAGCAGACAAGACATCTCTGGAAACACCATATATTTT. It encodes CASRQDISGNTIYF.